The present T cell receptor (beta chain) was sequenced within a study of early T cells in non-severe SARS-CoV-2 infection. Between the trimmed V and J ends, which lost 0 bases and 4 bases, there was a span of 12 bases. The CDR3 totals 15 residues. This clonotype rates as medium-sized. TCRdb ran MiXCR on the 5' RACE reads and lists one entry per CDR3 protein. This sample yields about 23,000 distinct CDR3 sequences, of which roughly 5.3% are seen a single time; about 10% belongs to the top ten. This chain links TRBV12-3 or TRBV12-4 with TRBJ2-5, with a tentative D call TRBD2 (5 bases). The clonotype was recovered from an adult who was a healthcare worker with PCR-confirmed SARS-CoV-2 infection or an uninfected control (not recorded which). Sequences were obtained from whole blood. The CDR3: CASSLALGERETQYF. In nucleotides, the CDR3 is TGTGCCAGCAGTTTAGCGCTCGGGGAACGAGAGACCCAGTACTTC.